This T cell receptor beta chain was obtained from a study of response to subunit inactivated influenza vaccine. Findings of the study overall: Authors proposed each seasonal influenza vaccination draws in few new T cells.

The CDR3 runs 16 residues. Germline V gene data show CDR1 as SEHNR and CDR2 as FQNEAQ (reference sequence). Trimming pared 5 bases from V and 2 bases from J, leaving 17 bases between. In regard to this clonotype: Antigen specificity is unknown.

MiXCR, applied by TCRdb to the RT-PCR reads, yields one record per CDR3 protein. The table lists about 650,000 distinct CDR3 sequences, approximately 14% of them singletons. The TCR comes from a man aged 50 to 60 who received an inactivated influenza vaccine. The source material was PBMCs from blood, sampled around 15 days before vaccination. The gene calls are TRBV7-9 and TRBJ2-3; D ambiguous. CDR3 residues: CASSQTSQRYTDTQYF. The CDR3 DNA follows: TGTGCCAGCAGCCAAACCTCTCAAAGGTACACAGATACGCAGTATTTT.